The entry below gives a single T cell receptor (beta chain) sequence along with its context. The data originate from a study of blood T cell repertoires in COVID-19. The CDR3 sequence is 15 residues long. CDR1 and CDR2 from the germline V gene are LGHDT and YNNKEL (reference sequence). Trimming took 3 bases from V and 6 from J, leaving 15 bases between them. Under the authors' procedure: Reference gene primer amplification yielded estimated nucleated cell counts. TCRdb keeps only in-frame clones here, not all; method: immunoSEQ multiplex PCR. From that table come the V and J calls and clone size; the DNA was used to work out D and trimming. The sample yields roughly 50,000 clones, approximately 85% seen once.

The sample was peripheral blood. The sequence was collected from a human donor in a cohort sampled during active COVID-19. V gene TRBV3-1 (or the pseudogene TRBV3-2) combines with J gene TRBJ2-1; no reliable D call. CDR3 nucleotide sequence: TGTGCCAGCAGCCACATGGCGGTACAATTCAATGAGCAGTTCTTC. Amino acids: CASSHMAVQFNEQFF.